This T cell receptor beta chain was found in a study of vaccination effects on CD4 cells after COVID-19. Notes on the study in general: There was only 1 of 255 vaccine-induced clones in healthy vaccinees that cross-reacted with common cold coronaviruses. Both infection-induced and vaccine-induced clones contracted markedly at late post-vaccination timepoints.

TCRdb's table, derived via immunoSEQ multiplex PCR, lists solely in-frame clones and lacks some. Of about 52,000 clones in the sample, nearly 80% were seen once. A remark on this clone: The antigen remains unidentified.

CDR3 length: 12 residues. V was pared by 4 bases and J by 0 bases, with 4 bases between. Germline CDR1 is SQVTM and CDR2 is ANQGSEA. ViraFEST expansion of antigen-specific CD4+ T cells with viral peptide pools preceded sequencing. CD4+ T cells were isolated after 10 days of culture. None of the vaccinated had previously contracted SARS-CoV-2, and their nucleocapsid antibodies tested negative. Wells containing 1.5 million to 2.5 million PBMC each were cultured with around 10 IU/ml IL-2 and 7.5 to 10 ug/ml peptides. The receptor's source is a human donor who received a COVID-19 vaccine. The chain recombines TRBV29-1 with TRBJ1-3; no firm D call. Sequenced here: CD4+ T cells from PBMCs cultured with HCoV-OC43 spike peptides, sampled before COVID-19 vaccination. The subset denotes: HCoV-OC43 spike overlapping peptide pool stimulation. The CDR3 spells CSVGVSGNTIYF. The CDR3 DNA reads as TGCAGCGTTGGGGTCTCTGGAAACACCATATATTTT.